This T cell receptor beta chain stems from a study of OX40 agonist ivuxolimab in advanced cancers. Notes on the research overall: Ivuxolimab was a fully human IgG2 agonistic monoclonal antibody targeting the costimulatory receptor OX40 (CD134). Intravenous ivuxolimab was administered to patients every 2 weeks at six dose levels: 0.01, 0.1, 0.3, 1.5, 3 and 10 mg/kg. Of the approximately 53 patients in dose escalation, 19 had hepatocellular carcinoma, roughly 15 had melanoma, 9 had renal cell carcinoma and 9 had head and neck cancer. In the dose-escalation cohort, around four fifths of patients were male, and the mean age was roughly 60 years, with a range of about 23 to 90. Patients were allowed to have had prior anti-PD-1, anti-PD-L1 or anti-CTLA-4 therapy, and approximately 40% of the dose-escalation patients had been treated with checkpoint inhibitors. Three dose-escalation patients achieved partial responses, one with hepatocellular carcinoma and two with cutaneous melanoma. The point of sequencing TCRbeta in the periphery was to test whether ivuxolimab changed TCR sequence diversity and drove clonal T-cell expansion. The paper reports the monotherapy dose-escalation portion (N of about 50 patients) of the phase I ivuxolimab trial.

To sequence the TCRbeta CDR3 region, genomic DNA was isolated from the sorted cells. The immunoSEQ Assay was used for sequencing of TCRbeta CDR3 regions. The source is immuneACCESS, and TCRdb retained only in-frame sequences with V and J called. Part of the clones is not carried over; for the studies checked, unresolved V genes explain less than half of this, and the remainder is unexplained. The sample table lists about 52,000 clones, about 86% of them with a count of one. 6.5% to 7.5% of the sample is taken by the ten largest. Measured from the cysteine to the phenylalanine, the CDR3 is 15 residues long. This entry keeps only the CDR3 DNA: 45 bases, framed from base 1. Reading the germline V gene gives CDR1 MGHRA and CDR2 YSYEKL. General conclusions and limits of the study: At doses of 0.1 to 3.0 mg/kg, clonal expansion of both CD4+ and CD8+ T cells in blood was seen between baseline and week 6. In the 0.1-3.0 mg/kg groups, partial responders were among the patients with the lowest normalized peripheral clonal expansion, particularly in CD8+ T cells. Low levels of normalized T-cell clonal expansion were also seen in some patients who did not respond. Which antigens the clonally expanded peripheral T cells were specific for was not determined. After ivuxolimab, CD8+ T cells had more expanded clones than CD4+ T cells on average.

For this clone: This receptor's antigen is unknown. An end of the junction differs from the germline gene, which may be a read error.

Patients with autoimmune disease history or receiving systemic immunosuppression were excluded from the trial. Peripheral blood for TCR sequencing was collected from all dose cohorts at baseline, on cycle 4 day 1, and on cycle 7 day 1. The samples were taken from a phase I, first-in-human, multicenter, open-label dose-escalation trial of ivuxolimab. Adults with locally advanced or metastatic melanoma, renal cell carcinoma, hepatocellular carcinoma or head and neck squamous cell carcinoma were enrolled in the trial. Before TCR sequencing, CD4+ T cells and CD8+ T cells from peripheral blood were sorted into separate populations.

The sequencing here drew on CD4+ or CD8+ T cells sorted from blood, taken in a trial of the OX40 agonist ivuxolimab. The sequence links TRBV4-1 to TRBJ1-6; 9 of the junction bases match TRBD1. This clonotype originated in an adult with an advanced solid tumor such as melanoma, head and neck, liver or kidney cancer. The CDR3 protein is CASGYRTGENSPLHF. In nucleotides, the sequence is TGTGCCAGCGGGTATCGGACAGGGGAAAATTCACCCCTCCACTTT.